Described below is a single TCR beta chain sequence and its context. The data derive from a study of CD8 T cells in Susac syndrome. V was pared by 5 bases and J by 10 bases, with 11 bases of the junction left unmatched. In germline, CDR1 is SEHNR, CDR2 FQNEAQ (reference sequence). The CDR3 loop spans 15 amino acids. Reverse transcription used roughly 0.5 to 1 ug RNA and random hexamers. One entry per CDR3 protein, called by TCRdb with MiXCR from the immunoSEQ multiplex PCR reads. The data contain about 250,000 distinct CDR3 sequences, roughly 93% of them singletons. The rearrangement links TRBV7-9 to TRBJ2-1; 10 nucleotides line up with TRBD2. This sequence originates from a human donor with multiple sclerosis. Material for sequencing was CD4+ T cells from PBMCs. The CDR3 sequence: CASSPRSGRAWEQFF. CDR3 nucleotides: TGTGCCAGCAGCCCCAGGAGCGGGAGGGCCTGGGAGCAGTTCTTC.